This T cell receptor beta chain was sequenced during a study of CD8 T cells in ankylosing spondylitis. Study results and limitations: Typical of ankylosing spondylitis blood, it appeared, was a TCR beta motif of eight highly homologous variants. Clones that were linked to disease were CD8+ and were relatively rare in peripheral blood.

This clonotype was detected only a few times. Its antigen is not known. MiXCR was run by TCRdb on the 5' RACE reads, yielding one entry per CDR3 protein. The table includes about 140,000 distinct CDR3 sequences, 7% to 8% detected once. The V segment lost 4 bases and the J segment 5 bases; nucleotides outside the gene matches: 13. CDR3 length equals 17 residues. Germline loops: CDR1 SGHRS, CDR2 YFSETQ. The chain links TRBV5-1 to TRBJ2-2; 8 bases align to TRBD1. Sequencing input: blood, either unsorted or a sorted T cell fraction (not recorded which). The source is a female donor with ankylosing spondylitis or in good health (not recorded which). The CDR3 bases are TGCGCCAGCAGCCCGGACAGGGAACGATCGGGAACCGGGGAGCTGTTTTTT. Its protein is CASSPDRERSGTGELFF.